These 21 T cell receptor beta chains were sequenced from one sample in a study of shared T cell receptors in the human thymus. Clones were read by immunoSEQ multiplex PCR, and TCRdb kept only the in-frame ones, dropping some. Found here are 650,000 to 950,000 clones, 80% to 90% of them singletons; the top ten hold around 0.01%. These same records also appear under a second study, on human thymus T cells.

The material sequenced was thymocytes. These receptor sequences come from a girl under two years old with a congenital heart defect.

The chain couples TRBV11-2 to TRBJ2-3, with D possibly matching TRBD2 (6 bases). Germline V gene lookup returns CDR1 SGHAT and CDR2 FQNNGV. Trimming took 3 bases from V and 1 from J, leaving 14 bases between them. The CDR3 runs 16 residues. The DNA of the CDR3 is TGTGCCAGCAGCTTTTGGGGGGTCCCTCGCACAGATACGCAGTATTTT. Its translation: CASSFWGVPRTDTQYF.

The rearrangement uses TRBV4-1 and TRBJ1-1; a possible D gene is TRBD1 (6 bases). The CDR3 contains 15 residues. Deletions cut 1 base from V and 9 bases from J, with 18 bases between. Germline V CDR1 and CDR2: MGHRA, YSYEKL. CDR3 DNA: TGCGCCAGCAGCCAAGTGGACAGCCGCCAGGACAAAGCTTTCTTT. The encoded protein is CASSQVDSRQDKAFF.

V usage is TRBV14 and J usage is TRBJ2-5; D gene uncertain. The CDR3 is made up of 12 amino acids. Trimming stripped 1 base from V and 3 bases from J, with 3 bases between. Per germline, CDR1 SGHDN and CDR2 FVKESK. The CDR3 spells CASSQAEETQYF. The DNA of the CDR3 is TGTGCCAGCAGCCAAGCTGAAGAGACCCAGTACTTC.

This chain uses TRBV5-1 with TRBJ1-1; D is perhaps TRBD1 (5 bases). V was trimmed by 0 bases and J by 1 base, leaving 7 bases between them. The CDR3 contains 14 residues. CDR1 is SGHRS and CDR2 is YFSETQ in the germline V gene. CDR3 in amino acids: CASSLDGGNTEAFF. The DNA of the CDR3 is TGCGCCAGCAGCTTGGACGGGGGGAACACTGAAGCTTTCTTT.

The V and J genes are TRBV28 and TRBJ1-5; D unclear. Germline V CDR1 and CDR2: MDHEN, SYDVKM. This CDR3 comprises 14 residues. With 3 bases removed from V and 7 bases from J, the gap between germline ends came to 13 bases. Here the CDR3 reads CASSLLPMRQPQHF. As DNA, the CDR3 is TGTGCCAGCAGTTTGTTACCCATGCGGCAGCCCCAGCATTTT.

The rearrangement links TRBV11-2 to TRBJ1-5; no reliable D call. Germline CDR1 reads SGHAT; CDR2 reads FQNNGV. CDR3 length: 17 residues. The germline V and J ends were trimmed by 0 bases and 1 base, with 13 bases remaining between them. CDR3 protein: CASSLDGLAASNQPQHF. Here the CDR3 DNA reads TGTGCCAGCAGCTTAGATGGTCTGGCGGCGAGCAATCAGCCCCAGCATTTT.

The CDR3 coding sequence is TGTGCCAGCAGCCAACGGGGTCACGGCCTCCACTTT. This codes for CASSQRGHGLHF. The V and J genes are TRBV5-6 and TRBJ1-6; D gene unclear. CDR1 and CDR2 from the germline V gene are SGHDT and YYEEEE. The CDR3 is 12 amino acids. Trimming cost V 4 bases and J 15 bases, with 14 bases left between them.

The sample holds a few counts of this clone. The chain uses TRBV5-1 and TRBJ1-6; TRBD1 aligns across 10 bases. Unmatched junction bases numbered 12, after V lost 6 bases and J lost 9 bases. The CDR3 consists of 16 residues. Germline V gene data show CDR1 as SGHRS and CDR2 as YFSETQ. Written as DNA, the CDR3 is TGCGCCAGCAACATGCCGACAGGGGGCAGGGGTTCACCCCTCCACTTT. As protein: CASNMPTGGRGSPLHF. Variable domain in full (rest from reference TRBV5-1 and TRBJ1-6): KAGVTQTPRYLIKTRGQQVTLSCSPISGHRSVSWYQQTPGQGLQFLFEYFSETQRNKGNFPGRFSGRQFSNSRSEMNVSTLELGDSALYLCASNMPTGGRGSPLHFGNGTRLTVT.

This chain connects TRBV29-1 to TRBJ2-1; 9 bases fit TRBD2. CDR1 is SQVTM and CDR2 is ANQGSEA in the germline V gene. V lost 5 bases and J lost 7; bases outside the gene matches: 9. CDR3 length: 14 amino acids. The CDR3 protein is CSVPGLAGSNEQFF. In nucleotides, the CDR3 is TGCAGCGTTCCGGGGCTAGCGGGGTCTAATGAGCAGTTCTTC.

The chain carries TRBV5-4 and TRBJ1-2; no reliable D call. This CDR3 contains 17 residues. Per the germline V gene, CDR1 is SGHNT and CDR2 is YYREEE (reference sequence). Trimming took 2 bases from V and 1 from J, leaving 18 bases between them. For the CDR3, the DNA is TGTGCCAGCAGCTTTATTTATCGAGGAGGAATTAACTATGGCTACACCTTC. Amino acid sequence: CASSFIYRGGINYGYTF.

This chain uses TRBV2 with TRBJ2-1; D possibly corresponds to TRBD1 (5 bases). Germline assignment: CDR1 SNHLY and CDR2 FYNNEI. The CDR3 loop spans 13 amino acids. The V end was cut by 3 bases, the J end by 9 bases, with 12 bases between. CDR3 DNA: TGTGCCAGCAGTGACGCGTGGGGCTCTGAGCAGTTCTTC. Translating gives CASSDAWGSEQFF.

CDR3: CASSLSQAGGETQYF. The CDR3 DNA follows: TGTGCCAGCAGTTTAAGTCAGGCAGGGGGGGAGACCCAGTACTTC. The rearrangement uses TRBV27 and TRBJ2-5; D is perhaps TRBD1 (7 bases). V dropped 2 bases and J dropped 5 bases, with 15 bases sitting between them. This CDR3 region has 15 residues. Germline lookup yields CDR1 MNHEY and CDR2 SMNVEV (reference sequence).

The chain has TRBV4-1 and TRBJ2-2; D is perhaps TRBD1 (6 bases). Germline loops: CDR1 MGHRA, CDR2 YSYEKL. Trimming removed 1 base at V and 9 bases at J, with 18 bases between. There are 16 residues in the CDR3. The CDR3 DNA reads TGCGCCAGCAGCCAAGTTCGTCAGGGGTTTTTCTGGGAGCTGTTTTTT. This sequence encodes CASSQVRQGFFWELFF.

The CDR3 loop is CASSCSGGSSYNEQFF. The DNA for the CDR3 is TGTGCCAGCAGTTGCAGTGGCGGGAGCTCCTACAATGAGCAGTTCTTC. This rearrangement joins TRBV6-6 to TRBJ2-1; TRBD2 matches at 7 bases. CDR3 length: 16 residues. Losses at the gene ends were 4 bases for V and 0 bases for J; bases not matched to a gene: 6. The germline CDR1 and CDR2 sequences are MNHNY and SVGAGI (reference sequence).

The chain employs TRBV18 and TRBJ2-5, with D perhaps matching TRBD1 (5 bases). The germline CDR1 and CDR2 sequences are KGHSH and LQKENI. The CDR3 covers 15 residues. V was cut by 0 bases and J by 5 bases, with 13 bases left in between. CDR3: CASSPPAAPGETQYF. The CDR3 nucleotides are TGTGCCAGCTCACCACCGGCTGCACCAGGGGAGACCCAGTACTTC.

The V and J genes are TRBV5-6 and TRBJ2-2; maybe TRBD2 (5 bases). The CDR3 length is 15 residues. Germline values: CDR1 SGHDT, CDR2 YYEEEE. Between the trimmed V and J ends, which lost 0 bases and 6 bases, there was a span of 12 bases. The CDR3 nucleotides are TGTGCCAGCAGCTTGGCGGCTAGCACAGCCGGGGAGCTGTTTTTT. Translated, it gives CASSLAASTAGELFF.

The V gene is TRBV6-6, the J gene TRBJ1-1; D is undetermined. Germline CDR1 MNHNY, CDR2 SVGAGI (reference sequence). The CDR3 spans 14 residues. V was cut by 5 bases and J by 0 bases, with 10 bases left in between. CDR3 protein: CASSRPYLNTEAFF. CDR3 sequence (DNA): TGTGCCAGCAGTCGCCCCTATCTGAACACTGAAGCTTTCTTT.

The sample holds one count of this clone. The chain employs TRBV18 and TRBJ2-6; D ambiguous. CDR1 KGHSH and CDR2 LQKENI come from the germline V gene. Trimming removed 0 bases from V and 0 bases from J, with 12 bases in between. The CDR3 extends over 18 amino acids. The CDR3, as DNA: TGTGCCAGCTCACCACCGGGCCCTAATCACTCTGGGGCCAACGTCCTGACTTTC. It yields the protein CASSPPGPNHSGANVLTF.

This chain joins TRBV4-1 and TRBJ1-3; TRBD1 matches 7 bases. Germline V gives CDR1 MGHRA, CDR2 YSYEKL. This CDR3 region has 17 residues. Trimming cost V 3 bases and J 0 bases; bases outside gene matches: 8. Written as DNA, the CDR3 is TGCGCCAGCAGCCACGTGGGACAGAGAGACTCTGGAAACACCATATATTTT. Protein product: CASSHVGQRDSGNTIYF.

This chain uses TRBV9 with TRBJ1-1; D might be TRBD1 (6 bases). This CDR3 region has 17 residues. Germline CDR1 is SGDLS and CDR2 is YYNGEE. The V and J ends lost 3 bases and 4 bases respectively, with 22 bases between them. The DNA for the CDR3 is TGTGCCAGCAGCGAGGGAGACGACAGGCTACGATTCACTGAAGCTTTCTTT. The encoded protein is CASSEGDDRLRFTEAFF.

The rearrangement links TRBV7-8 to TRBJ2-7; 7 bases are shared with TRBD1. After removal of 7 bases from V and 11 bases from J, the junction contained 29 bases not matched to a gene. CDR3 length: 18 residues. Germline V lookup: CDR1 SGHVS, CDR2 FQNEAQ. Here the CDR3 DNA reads TGTGCCAGCATCCCAACGTTAACGGACAGGCCCCTGAACTATGCGGAGTACTTC. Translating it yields CASIPTLTDRPLNYAEYF.